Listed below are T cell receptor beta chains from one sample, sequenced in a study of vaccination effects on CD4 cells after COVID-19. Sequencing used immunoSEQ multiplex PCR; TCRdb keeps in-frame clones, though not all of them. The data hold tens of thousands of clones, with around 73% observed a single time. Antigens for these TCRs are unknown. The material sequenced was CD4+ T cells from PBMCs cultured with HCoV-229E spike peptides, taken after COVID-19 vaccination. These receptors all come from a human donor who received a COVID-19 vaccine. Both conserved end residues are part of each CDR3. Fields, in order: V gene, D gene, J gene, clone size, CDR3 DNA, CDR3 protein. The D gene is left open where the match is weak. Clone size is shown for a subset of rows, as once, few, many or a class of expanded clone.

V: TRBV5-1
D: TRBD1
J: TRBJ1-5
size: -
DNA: TGCGCCAGCAGCGCCGGGACAGGAGATCAGCCCCAGCATTTT
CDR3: CASSAGTGDQPQHF

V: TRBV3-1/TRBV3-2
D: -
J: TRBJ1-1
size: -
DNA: TGTGCCAGCAGCCAGGGCCAACAGTTCGCAGCTTTCTTT
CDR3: CASSQGQQFAAFF

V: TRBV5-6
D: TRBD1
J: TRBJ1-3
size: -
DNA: TGTGCCAGCAGCTACCGGGACAGGGTAGGAGGAAACACCATATATTTT
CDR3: CASSYRDRVGGNTIYF

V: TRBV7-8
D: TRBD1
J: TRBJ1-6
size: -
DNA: TGTGCCAGCAGCCTCGTCGGACAGGGGAATTCACCCCTCCACTTT
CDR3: CASSLVGQGNSPLHF

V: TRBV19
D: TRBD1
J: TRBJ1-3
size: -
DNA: TGTGCCAGTAGTATCCAAGGGGGCCCTGGAAACACCATATATTTT
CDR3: CASSIQGGPGNTIYF

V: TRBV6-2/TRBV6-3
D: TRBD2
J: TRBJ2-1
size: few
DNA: TGTGCCAGCAGTCCAACCCTAGCGGGGGGGCAGAATGAGCAGTTCTTC
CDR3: CASSPTLAGGQNEQFF

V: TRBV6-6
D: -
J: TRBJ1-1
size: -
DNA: TGTGCCAGCAACACCCAGGGCACTGAAGCTTTCTTT
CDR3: CASNTQGTEAFF

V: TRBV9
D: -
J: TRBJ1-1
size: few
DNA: TGTGCCAGCAGCCAAGCCGTCAATACTGAAGCTTTCTTT
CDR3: CASSQAVNTEAFF

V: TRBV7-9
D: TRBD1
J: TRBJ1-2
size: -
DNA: TGTGCCAGCAGCCTGACAGGGGTCGACTATGGCTACACCTTC
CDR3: CASSLTGVDYGYTF

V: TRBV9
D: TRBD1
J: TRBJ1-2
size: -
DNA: TGTGCCAGCACCGTAGGCCGGACAGGGGGACTTGGCTATGGCTACACCTTC
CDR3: CASTVGRTGGLGYGYTF

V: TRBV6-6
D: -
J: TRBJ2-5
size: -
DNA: TGTGCCAGCACCCGGAGGGCAGGGATGACCCAGTACTTC
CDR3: CASTRRAGMTQYF

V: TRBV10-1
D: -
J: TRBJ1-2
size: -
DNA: TGCGCCAGCGGTTGCAGGAGCTATGGCTACACCTTC
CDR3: CASGCRSYGYTF

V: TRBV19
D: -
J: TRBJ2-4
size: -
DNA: TGTGCCAGTGCTCAGAGGGGGTCGGGCAAAAACATTCAGTACTTC
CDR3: CASAQRGSGKNIQYF

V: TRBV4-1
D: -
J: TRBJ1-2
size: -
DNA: TGCGCCAGCAGCCAACCCGGAGGGGACTATGGCTACACCTTC
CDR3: CASSQPGGDYGYTF